Shown below are 22 T cell receptor beta chains from a single sample sequenced in a study of OX40 agonist ivuxolimab in advanced cancers. Library preparation was by the immunoSEQ multiplex PCR assay. The table was pulled from immuneACCESS by TCRdb, which kept in-frame rearrangements only. Such tables lose some clones; where checked, under half of the loss comes from unresolved V genes, and the rest has no known cause. The sample has approximately 100,000 clones on record, about 90% of them singletons. 1.5% to 2% of the sample lies in the top ten. The sequencing used CD4+ or CD8+ T cells sorted from blood, collected in a trial of the OX40 agonist ivuxolimab. The receptors were sampled from an adult with an advanced solid tumor such as melanoma, head and neck, liver or kidney cancer.

CDR3 nucleotides: TGTGCCAGCTCATTGCCGGGACAAAAGAACACCGGGGAGCTGTTTTTT. Amino acid sequence: CASSLPGQKNTGELFF. The chain joins TRBV18 to TRBJ2-2; tentative D call: TRBD1 (6 bases). Germline loops: CDR1 KGHSH, CDR2 LQKENI. The V end was cut by 5 bases, the J end by 1 base, with 14 bases between. The CDR3 covers 16 residues.

The rearrangement uses TRBV19 and TRBJ1-1; D might be TRBD1 (6 bases). CDR1 is LNHDA and CDR2 is SQIVND in the germline V gene (reference sequence). The CDR3 is made up of 14 amino acids. V was clipped by 6 bases and J by 3 bases, with 14 bases between them. The CDR3 region has the DNA TGTGCCAGTAGCCTACAGGGTATGGACACTGAAGCTTTCTTT. Encoded protein: CASSLQGMDTEAFF.

This chain uses TRBV7-2 with TRBJ2-1; D is uncertain. The CDR3 totals 14 residues. The germline V gene has CDR1 SGHTA and CDR2 FQGNSA. V lost 3 bases and J lost 1, with 7 bases in between. The CDR3 here is CASSLYGSYNEQFF. CDR3 in DNA: TGTGCCAGCAGCTTGTACGGTTCCTACAATGAGCAGTTCTTC.

The genes are TRBV7-2 and TRBJ2-1; weak D call: TRBD2 (5 bases). V lost 3 bases and J 9 bases, leaving 12 bases between the germline ends. The CDR3 has 13 residues. Germline V gene sequence: CDR1 SGHTA, CDR2 FQGNSA. CDR3 in DNA: TGTGCCAGCAGCTTCATCATAGCGAGTGAGCAGTTCTTC. It specifies CASSFIIASEQFF.

The chain uses TRBV7-9 and TRBJ2-7; TRBD2 is a possible D gene (6 bases). The CDR3 is 14 amino acids. V was trimmed by 3 bases and J by 2 bases, leaving 11 bases between them. CDR1 is SEHNR and CDR2 is FQNEAQ in the germline V gene (reference sequence). The CDR3 protein is CASSFGGLAYEQYF. The CDR3 nucleotides read TGTGCCAGCAGCTTCGGAGGGCTCGCCTACGAGCAGTACTTC.

The V call is TRBV5-1, the J call TRBJ1-2, with D unclear. The CDR3 loop spans 15 amino acids. Looked up from germline, CDR1 is SGHRS and CDR2 is YFSETQ. V gave up 0 bases and J gave up 0 bases, with 9 bases separating them. As DNA, the CDR3 is TGCGCCAGCAGCTTGGTGCCGCCGTCTAACTATGGCTACACCTTC. The encoded protein is CASSLVPPSNYGYTF.

The genes are TRBV6-1 and TRBJ2-7; the match to TRBD1 covers 8 bases. V was pared by 6 bases and J by 3 bases, with 7 bases of the junction left unmatched. Germline assignment: CDR1 MNHNS and CDR2 SASEGT. The CDR3 spans 14 residues. The CDR3 sequence is CASRTPGQVYEQYF. The CDR3, as DNA: TGTGCCAGCAGGACCCCGGGACAGGTCTACGAGCAGTACTTC.

This chain links TRBV9 with TRBJ2-7; 8 bases map to TRBD1. There are 13 residues in the CDR3. From germline, CDR1 is SGDLS and CDR2 YYNGEE. With 3 bases clipped from V and 6 bases from J, the junction kept 5 bases outside the gene matches. CDR3 bases: TGTGCCAGCAGCGAGGGGACAGGTCGCGAGCAGTACTTC. Encoded protein: CASSEGTGREQYF.

The table lists this clone with a count of one. V is TRBV7-9 and J is TRBJ2-7; 7 nucleotides agree with TRBD2. CDR1 and CDR2 (germline): SEHNR, FQNEAQ (reference sequence). This CDR3 is 14 amino acids long. The V and J ends lost 5 bases and 0 bases, in that order; junction bases with no gene match: 4. The CDR3 region is CASSPSGRSYEQYF. Written as DNA, the CDR3 is TGTGCCAGCAGCCCTAGCGGCCGCTCCTACGAGCAGTACTTC.

V usage is TRBV5-6 and J usage is TRBJ1-2; no reliable D call. Germline CDR1 is SGHDT and CDR2 is YYEEEE. Trimming cost V 0 bases and J 4 bases, with 13 bases left between them. The CDR3 loop spans 15 amino acids. CDR3 sequence reads: CASSLGGMMGYGYTF. CDR3 nucleotides: TGTGCCAGCAGCTTGGGCGGGATGATGGGCTATGGCTACACCTTC.

This clone is a singleton in its sample. The chain uses TRBV5-1 and TRBJ1-1, with D possibly TRBD1 on 6 matching bases. This CDR3 is 16 amino acids long. From germline, CDR1 is SGHRS and CDR2 YFSETQ. Between the trimmed V and J ends, which lost 4 bases and 1 base, there was a span of 17 bases. The CDR3 nucleotides read TGCGCCAGCAGCCCTTCGGAGGGAGGGGGGAACACTGAAGCTTTCTTT. Translating gives CASSPSEGGGNTEAFF.

About this clone: The same CDR3 can be traced to other DNA sequences in this sample. The chain has TRBV28 and TRBJ2-1; D is uncertain. Trimming left V 5 bases short and J 0 bases short, with 8 bases between. This CDR3 has 14 amino acids. Germline assignment: CDR1 MDHEN and CDR2 SYDVKM. CDR3 sequence (DNA): TGTGCCAGCAGTCGTCCGAGCTCCTACAATGAGCAGTTCTTC. Amino acids: CASSRPSSYNEQFF. The full variable domain, its missing parts supplied by reference TRBV28 and TRBJ2-1, is DVKVTQSSRYLVKRTGEKVFLECVQDMDHENMFWYRQDPGLGLRLIYFSYDVKMKEKGDIPEGYSVSREKKERFSLILESASTNQTSMYLCASSRPSSYNEQFFGPGTRLTVL.

CDR3 in amino acids: CASGLTGGQGGETQYF. The CDR3 DNA sequence: TGCGCCAGCGGACTTACGGGCGGACAGGGTGGAGAGACCCAGTACTTC. This rearrangement joins TRBV5-1 to TRBJ2-5; TRBD1 matches at 8 bases. Trimming at V came to 7 bases and at J to 4 bases, leaving 15 bases not matched to a gene. Germline values: CDR1 SGHRS, CDR2 YFSETQ. This CDR3 comprises 16 residues.

The chain links TRBV10-3 to TRBJ1-3, with a possible D match to TRBD1 (6 bases). With 6 bases removed from V and 2 bases from J, the gap between germline ends came to 14 bases. The CDR3 consists of 15 residues. Per germline, CDR1 ENHRY and CDR2 SYGVKD. The CDR3 bases are TGTGCCATCAGCCCTGCAGGGGTGGCTGGAAACACCATATATTTT. The encoded protein is CAISPAGVAGNTIYF.

This clone was observed a few times. This chain uses TRBV5-4 with TRBJ1-2; D is unresolved. The CDR3 runs to 13 residues. Germline loops: CDR1 SGHNT, CDR2 YYREEE (reference sequence). Trimming left V 0 bases short and J 6 bases short, with 9 bases between. CDR3 coding DNA: TGTGCCAGCAGCTTGGCTGGAAGGGATGGCTACACCTTC. It encodes CASSLAGRDGYTF.

The chain recombines TRBV7-9 with TRBJ2-7; a weak D match, TRBD1 (5 bases). The length of the CDR3 is 16 residues. The V gene's germline CDR1 is SEHNR and CDR2 FQNEAQ (reference sequence). V was cut by 5 bases and J by 2 bases, with 19 bases left in between. This CDR3 reads CASSPPPLTGAYEQYF. CDR3 in DNA: TGTGCCAGCAGCCCTCCCCCACTAACAGGAGCCTACGAGCAGTACTTC.

The V and J genes are TRBV11-3 and TRBJ2-7, with D perhaps matching TRBD2 (5 bases). Trimming removed 4 bases at V and 1 base at J, with 11 bases between. The CDR3 is 14 amino acids. Looked up from germline, CDR1 is SGHNT and CDR2 is YENEEA. The DNA for the CDR3 is TGTGCCAGCAGCTCCCTGGAGCGGTCCTACGAGCAGTACTTC. This encodes CASSSLERSYEQYF. The full variable domain, completed using reference TRBV11-3 and TRBJ2-7, is EAGVVQSPRYKIIEKKQPVAFWCNPISGHNTLYWYLQNLGQGPELLIRYENEEAVDDSQLPKDRFSAERLKGVDSTLKIQPAELGDSAVYLCASSSLERSYEQYFGPGTRLTVT.

The gene calls are TRBV4-1 and TRBJ1-2; 7 positions match TRBD1. CDR1 and CDR2 (germline): MGHRA, YSYEKL. Losses at the gene ends were 0 bases for V and 8 bases for J; bases not matched to a gene: 12. The CDR3 consists of 16 residues. The CDR3 loop is CASSQDTGAASGGYTF. As DNA, the CDR3 is TGCGCCAGCAGCCAAGATACAGGGGCCGCCTCCGGCGGCTACACCTTC.

The chain recombines TRBV30 with TRBJ2-3; 13 nucleotides align to TRBD2. J was trimmed by 2 bases and V by 1 base; bases with no gene match: 3. CDR3 length: 16 amino acids. The germline gives CDR1 GTSNPN, CDR2 SVGIG (reference sequence). For the CDR3, the DNA is TGTGCCTGGAGTGCGGGACTAGCGGGATCCACAGATACGCAGTATTTT. The encoded protein is CAWSAGLAGSTDTQYF.

The sample holds one count of this clone. The chain uses TRBV11-3 and TRBJ2-1; 11 bases agree with TRBD2. The V segment lost 1 base and the J segment 10 bases; nucleotides outside the gene matches: 3. The germline gives CDR1 SGHNT, CDR2 YENEEA. There are 14 residues in the CDR3. CDR3 bases: TGTGCCAGCAGCTTAGGAGTAGCGGGAGGGGAGCAGTTCTTC. Its protein product is CASSLGVAGGEQFF.

This chain joins TRBV7-2 and TRBJ1-2, with TRBD1 as a possible D gene (6 bases). Trimming pared 5 bases from V and 4 bases from J, leaving 17 bases between. CDR3 length equals 15 residues. Per the germline V gene, CDR1 is SGHTA and CDR2 is FQGNSA. For the CDR3, the DNA is TGTGCCAGCAGCCCCGGCTACGGGACATTCTATGGCTACACCTTC. This codes for CASSPGYGTFYGYTF.

This clone was recorded a few times. J is TRBJ2-7 and V is TRBV9; D assignment may be TRBD1 or TRBD2 (6 bases each). This CDR3 comprises 18 residues. Between the trimmed V and J ends, which lost 0 bases and 6 bases, there was a span of 25 bases. Germline lookup yields CDR1 SGDLS and CDR2 YYNGEE. The DNA for the CDR3 is TGTGCCAGCAGCGTAGGAGGACATTGGGAGGACAGAAGGGCCGAGCAGTACTTC. This encodes CASSVGGHWEDRRAEQYF.